Described below is a single T cell receptor (beta chain) sequence and its context. Its antigen is unidentified. PCR involved 60 Vbeta and 13 Jbeta primers. The method was immunoSEQ multiplex PCR; TCRdb's version includes in-frame clones alone and lacks a portion of them. The sample records 150,000 to 200,000 clones, more than 65% being singletons. This sample is drawn from a study of cytomegalovirus exposure and HLA in healthy donors. Study details: Unique TCRs from HLA-typed donors, some 85 million of them, were held in an early data release. Findings of the study overall: Associated with cytomegalovirus, according to the listing, were around 160 TCR beta chains. An observed cluster of highly shared sequence variants was recorded as a likely sequencing artifact. Certain indistinguishable V segments, among them TRBV6-2 and TRBV6-3, were excluded.

Looked up from germline, CDR1 is LGHNA and CDR2 is YSLEER. The CDR3 runs 17 residues. Trimming pared 0 bases from V and 4 bases from J, leaving 16 bases between. The specimen was PBMCs. The receptor was derived from a man aged 18 to 30 in good health and CMV-seropositive. V usage is TRBV4-3 and J usage is TRBJ1-3; D may be TRBD1 (5 bases). CDR3 sequence: CASSQDRRGAGGNTIYF. Here the CDR3 DNA reads TGCGCCAGCAGCCAAGACCGACGGGGCGCGGGAGGAAACACCATATATTTT.